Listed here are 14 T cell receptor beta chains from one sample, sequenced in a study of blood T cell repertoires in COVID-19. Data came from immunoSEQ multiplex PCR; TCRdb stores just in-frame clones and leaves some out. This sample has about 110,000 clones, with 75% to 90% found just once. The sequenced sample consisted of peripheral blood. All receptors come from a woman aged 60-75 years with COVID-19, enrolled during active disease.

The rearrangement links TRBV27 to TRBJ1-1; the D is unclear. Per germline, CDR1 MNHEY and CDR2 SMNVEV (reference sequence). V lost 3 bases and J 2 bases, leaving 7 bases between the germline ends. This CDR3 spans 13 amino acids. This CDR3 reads CASSLSYNTEAFF. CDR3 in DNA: TGTGCCAGCAGTTTGAGTTATAACACTGAAGCTTTCTTT.

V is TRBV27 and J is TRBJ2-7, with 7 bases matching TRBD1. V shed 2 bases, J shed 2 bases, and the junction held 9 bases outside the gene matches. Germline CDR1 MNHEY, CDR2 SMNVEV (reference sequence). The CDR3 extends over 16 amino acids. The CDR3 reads CASSLIGTVAPYEQYF. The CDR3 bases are TGTGCCAGCAGTTTAATAGGGACAGTTGCCCCCTACGAGCAGTACTTC.

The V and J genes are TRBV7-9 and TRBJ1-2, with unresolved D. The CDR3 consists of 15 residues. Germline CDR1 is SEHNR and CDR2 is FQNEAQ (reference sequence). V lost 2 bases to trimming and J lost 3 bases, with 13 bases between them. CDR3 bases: TGTGCCAGCAGCTTATTACGACAACCGTACTATGGCTACACCTTC. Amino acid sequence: CASSLLRQPYYGYTF.

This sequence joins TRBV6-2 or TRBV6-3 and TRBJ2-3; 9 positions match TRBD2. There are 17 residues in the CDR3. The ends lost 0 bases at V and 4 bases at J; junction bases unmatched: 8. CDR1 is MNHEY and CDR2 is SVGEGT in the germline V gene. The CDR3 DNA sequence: TGTGCCAGCAGTTACTCGTCACCTAGCGGGGAATCAGATACGCAGTATTTT. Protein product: CASSYSSPSGESDTQYF.

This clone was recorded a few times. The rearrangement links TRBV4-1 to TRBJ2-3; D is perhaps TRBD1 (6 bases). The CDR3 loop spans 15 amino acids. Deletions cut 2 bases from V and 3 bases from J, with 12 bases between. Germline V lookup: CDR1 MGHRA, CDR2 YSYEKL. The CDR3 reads CASSQTQGWTDTQYF. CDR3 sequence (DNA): TGCGCCAGCAGCCAAACACAGGGTTGGACAGATACGCAGTATTTT.

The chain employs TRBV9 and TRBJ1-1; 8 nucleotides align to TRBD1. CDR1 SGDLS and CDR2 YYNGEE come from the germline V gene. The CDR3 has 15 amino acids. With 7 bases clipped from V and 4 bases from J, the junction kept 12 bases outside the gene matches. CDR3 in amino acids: CASGPGGPRGTEAFF. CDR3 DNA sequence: TGTGCCAGCGGTCCAGGGGGCCCCAGGGGCACTGAAGCTTTCTTT.

CDR3 region: CAISERGGAGANVLTF. The CDR3 nucleotides are TGTGCCATCAGTGAGCGAGGAGGGGCAGGGGCCAACGTCCTGACTTTC. The genes are TRBV10-3 and TRBJ2-6; TRBD2 is a possible D gene (6 bases). The CDR3 runs 16 residues. The V gene lost 2 bases and the J gene lost 4 bases, with 12 bases spanning the gap. Germline CDR1 is ENHRY and CDR2 is SYGVKD.

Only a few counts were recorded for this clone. The DNA for the CDR3 is TGTGCCAGCAGTTACTCGGAGGGGAACTTGGGGGGCTACACCTTC. It encodes CASSYSEGNLGGYTF. The gene calls are TRBV6-6 and TRBJ1-2; possibly TRBD1 for D (5 bases). CDR1 is MNHNY and CDR2 is SVGAGI in the germline V gene (reference sequence). V was pared by 0 bases and J by 8 bases, with 16 bases between. The CDR3 loop spans 15 amino acids.

The CDR3 bases are TGTGCCAGCTCACCACCGGGGCGGTATGGCTACACCTTC. Amino acid sequence: CASSPPGRYGYTF. This chain joins TRBV18 and TRBJ1-2, with a weak D call TRBD1 (5 bases). CDR1 is KGHSH, CDR2 LQKENI, per germline. The CDR3 is 13 amino acids. V was pared by 0 bases and J by 5 bases, with 7 bases between.

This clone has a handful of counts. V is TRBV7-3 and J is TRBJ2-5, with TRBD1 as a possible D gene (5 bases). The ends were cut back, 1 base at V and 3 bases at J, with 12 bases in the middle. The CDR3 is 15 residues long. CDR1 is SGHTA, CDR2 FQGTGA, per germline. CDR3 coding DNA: TGTGCCAGCAGCTTAAGGCCCAGGGCTAAAGAGACCCAGTACTTC. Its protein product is CASSLRPRAKETQYF.

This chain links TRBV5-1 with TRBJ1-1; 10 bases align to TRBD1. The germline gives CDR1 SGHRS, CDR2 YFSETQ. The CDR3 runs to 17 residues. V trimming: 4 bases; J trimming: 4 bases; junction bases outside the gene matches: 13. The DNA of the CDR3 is TGCGCCAGCAGCGCAACCGGGACAGGGGCCCAGAGCACTGAAGCTTTCTTT. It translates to CASSATGTGAQSTEAFF.

The CDR3: CASSSGQGNPYGYTF. CDR3 DNA sequence: TGTGCCAGCAGCTCAGGACAGGGGAATCCCTATGGCTACACCTTC. V gene TRBV7-2 combines with J gene TRBJ1-2, with 9 bases that match TRBD1. This CDR3 is built from 15 residues. Germline loops: CDR1 SGHTA, CDR2 FQGNSA. With V trimmed by 4 bases and J by 4 bases, 7 bases remained unmatched.

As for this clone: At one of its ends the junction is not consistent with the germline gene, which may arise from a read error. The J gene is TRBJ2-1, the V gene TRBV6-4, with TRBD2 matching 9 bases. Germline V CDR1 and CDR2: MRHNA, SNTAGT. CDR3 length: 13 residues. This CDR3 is CASSDEERGAQLF. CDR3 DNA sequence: TGTGCCAGCAGTGACGAGGAGCGGGGGGCCCAACTCTTC.

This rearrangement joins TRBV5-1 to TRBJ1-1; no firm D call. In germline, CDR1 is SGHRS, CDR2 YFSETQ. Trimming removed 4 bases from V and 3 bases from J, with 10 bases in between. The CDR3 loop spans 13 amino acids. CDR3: CASSTQVHTEAFF. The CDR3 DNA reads TGCGCCAGCAGCACCCAGGTGCACACTGAAGCTTTCTTT.